Here is one TCR beta chain with its context. Sequencing was performed with immunoSEQ multiplex PCR; in TCRdb, only in-frame clones are kept and a portion is missing. The sample carries approximately 480,000 clones, 75% to 90% recorded once. The sample originates from a study of blood T cell repertoires in COVID-19. The sequencing input was PBMCs or T cells enriched from blood (not recorded which). The sequence was obtained from a woman under 30 who had recovered from COVID-19.

CDR3 sequence (DNA): TGTGCCAGCAGTTCAAATGGCTACACCTTC. It translates to CASSSNGYTF. This chain links TRBV28 with TRBJ1-2; D ambiguous. Per the germline V gene, CDR1 is MDHEN and CDR2 is SYDVKM. With 4 bases removed from V and 6 bases from J, the gap between germline ends came to 3 bases. The CDR3 runs 10 residues.